This entry lists 8 T cell receptor beta chains sequenced from one sample in a study of T cell responses to AZD1222 COVID-19 vaccine. This table comes from immunoSEQ multiplex PCR, and its TCRdb copy is limited to in-frame clones, with some not included. Of about 92,000 clones listed, about 89% are singletons. The sequencing used peripheral blood, collected on day 0 of AZD1222 vaccination. All receptors derive from an adult in good health.

The gene calls are TRBV18 and TRBJ2-1; 7 bases are shared with TRBD1. After removal of 3 bases from V and 7 bases from J, the junction contained 9 bases not matched to a gene. This CDR3 has 15 amino acids. The germline V gene has CDR1 KGHSH and CDR2 LQKENI. CDR3 DNA sequence: TGTGCCAGCTCACCTTCGACAGGGTTTGAAAATGAGCAGTTCTTC. Its translation: CASSPSTGFENEQFF.

The chain uses TRBV2 and TRBJ1-2; possible D gene TRBD1, 6 bases. This CDR3 has 14 residues. Germline CDR1 is SNHLY and CDR2 is FYNNEI. V shed 4 bases and J shed 4 bases, with 13 bases lying between them. The CDR3 is CASSVSGAGYGYTF. For the CDR3, the DNA is TGTGCCAGCAGTGTGTCAGGGGCAGGCTATGGCTACACCTTC.

The gene calls are TRBV7-8 and TRBJ2-1; 9 nucleotides agree with TRBD2. Germline V gives CDR1 SGHVS, CDR2 FQNEAQ. CDR3 size: 12 residues. After removal of 4 bases from V and 12 bases from J, the junction contained 4 bases not matched to a gene. The CDR3 nucleotides read TGTGCCAGCAGCTCTCCGGGACTAGCGCAGTTCTTC. This translates into CASSSPGLAQFF.

The chain links TRBV3-1 (or the pseudogene TRBV3-2) to TRBJ1-2, with a possible D match to TRBD1 (5 bases). CDR1 is LGHDT, CDR2 YNNKEL, per germline (reference sequence). Deletions cut 4 bases from V and 3 bases from J, with 18 bases between. The CDR3 is 16 residues long. CDR3 loop: CASSLGHSASYYGYTF. The CDR3 DNA is TGTGCCAGCAGCCTGGGGCACAGCGCCTCTTACTATGGCTACACCTTC.

This sequence joins TRBV30 and TRBJ1-3, with D perhaps TRBD1 (5 bases). The length of the CDR3 is 16 residues. V dropped 2 bases and J dropped 4 bases, with 18 bases sitting between them. Germline CDR1 is GTSNPN and CDR2 is SVGIG (reference sequence). DNA of the CDR3: TGTGCCTGGAGTTTTGGGGGACTAGGCGGGGGAAACACCATATATTTT. Its translation: CAWSFGGLGGGNTIYF. Full variable domain (outside the CDR3, taken from reference TRBV30 and TRBJ1-3): SQTIHQWPATLVQPVGSPLSLECTVEGTSNPNLYWYRQAAGRGLQLLFYSVGIGQISSEVPQNLSASRPQDRQFILSSKKLLLSDSGFYLCAWSFGGLGGGNTIYFGEGSWLTVV.

This chain's CDR3 is CASSETGSAPYGYTF. The DNA of the CDR3 is TGTGCCAGCAGCGAAACAGGGTCGGCTCCCTATGGCTACACCTTC. The chain has TRBV9 and TRBJ1-2, with D maybe TRBD1 (6 bases). The CDR3 sequence is 15 residues long. The germline V gene encodes CDR1 SGDLS and CDR2 YYNGEE. Trimming removed 3 bases at V and 4 bases at J, with 16 bases between.

The gene calls are TRBV4-1 and TRBJ1-5; no firm D call. The V end was cut by 1 base, the J end by 0 bases, with 13 bases between. CDR3 length equals 17 residues. CDR1 and CDR2 (germline): MGHRA, YSYEKL. Here the CDR3 reads CASSQGGSLYSNQPQHF. The CDR3 region has the DNA TGCGCCAGCAGCCAAGGTGGCAGCTTATATAGCAATCAGCCCCAGCATTTT.

The chain combines TRBV27 with TRBJ1-1; the D is unclear. The germline V and J ends were trimmed by 3 bases and 1 base, with 6 bases remaining between them. The CDR3 consists of 13 residues. Germline V gives CDR1 MNHEY, CDR2 SMNVEV (reference sequence). The CDR3 nucleotides read TGTGCCAGCAGTTTCGACGGGAACACTGAAGCTTTCTTT. Translated, it gives CASSFDGNTEAFF.